This TCR beta chain was retrieved from a study of blood T cells in healthy people across ages. They isolated at least 6.5 million PBMCs from each sample. Total RNA extraction produced at least 5 micrograms (per sample) for the study. It was with a sample-barcoded 5' primer and a J-beta primer mix that a second PCR of roughly 7 to 12 cycles was run. Every molecule of cDNA carried a tag from a template-switch adaptor with 12 random nucleotides. TCRdb reanalysed the 5' RACE reads using MiXCR and keeps one entry per CDR3 protein. The repertoire has around 790,000 distinct CDR3 sequences, under 45% of them found once; the top ten carry about a fifth. This clonotype was detected only a few times. Its target is unknown. Whole-study findings and limits: Any conclusive comparison of naive versus antigen-experienced cells was prevented by using unsorted PBMCs.

Per the germline V gene, CDR1 is LGHDT and CDR2 is YNNKEL (reference sequence). This CDR3 has 15 amino acids. With V trimmed by 3 bases and J by 0 bases, 3 bases remained unmatched. This sequence was found in a man in his sixties in good health. The V call is TRBV3-1, the J call TRBJ1-1; 8 bases line up with TRBD1. The sample taken for sequencing was blood. The CDR3 region is CASSQGTGLNTEAFF. The CDR3 bases are TGTGCCAGCAGCCAGGGGACAGGATTGAACACTGAAGCTTTCTTT.